This T cell receptor (beta chain) stems from a study of cytomegalovirus exposure and HLA in healthy donors. Clones were sequenced by immunoSEQ multiplex PCR, and TCRdb holds only the in-frame ones, with some missing. Of roughly 98,000 clones in the sample, roughly 87% are singletons; the top ten hold 6.3%. Study outcomes and limitations: In vitro work confirmed that three CMV-associated chains recognize CMV antigens. Associated with cytomegalovirus, according to the listing, were about 160 TCR beta chains.

Trimming at V came to 0 bases and at J to 5 bases, leaving 7 bases not matched to a gene. The CDR3 is made up of 16 amino acids. The germline CDR1 and CDR2 sequences are LGHNA and YSLEER. Comments on this clone: Its antigen is unidentified.

The specimen was PBMCs. The source is a man between 18 and 29 years old in good health and CMV-seropositive. The gene calls are TRBV4-3 and TRBJ1-1; 9 positions match TRBD1. The DNA of the CDR3 is TGCGCCAGCAGCCAAGACAAATGGACAGGGGTTACTGAAGCTTTCTTT. Its protein product is CASSQDKWTGVTEAFF.